This section outlines one TCR beta chain sequence together with its context. The read ends 3 residues before the CDR3 terminus; that terminus is restored from the germline J gene. Only in-frame clones appear in the TCRdb table, and some are missing; sequencing was by immunoSEQ multiplex PCR. This table lists approximately 49,000 clones. The data originate from a study of Tregs in tolerant kidney transplant recipients. The overall study: Related graft donors supplied nonmyeloablative bone marrow transplants, and mixed chimerism was transient.

V was trimmed by 5 bases and J by 2 bases, leaving 8 bases between them. Germline V lookup: CDR1 LNHDA, CDR2 SQIVND (reference sequence). This CDR3 spans 13 amino acids. This sequence was found in a human donor who received a combined kidney and bone marrow transplant. The rearrangement links TRBV19 to TRBJ2-3; tentatively, D is TRBD2 (6 bases). The material was CD4+ T cells from blood, obtained before the transplant. CDR3 in amino acids: CASSRGDTDTQYF. The CDR3 bases that were read are TGTGCCAGTAGTCGCGGGGACACAGATACG.